Below are 17 T cell receptor beta chains sequenced from a single sample in a study of T cells in Graves' hyperthyroidism and ophthalmopathy. From RNA transcripts, TCR beta CDR3 regions were amplified. The study used the HTBI primer set for a first-round RT-PCR of the TCR CDR3. MiXCR, applied by TCRdb to the multiplex PCR reads, yields one record per CDR3 protein. The table records 90,000 to 120,000 distinct CDR3 sequences, about a sixth of them present only once. Sequencing used blood. The receptors originated from a woman aged 45-59 years with Graves' hyperthyroidism.

At least ten counts were recorded for this clonotype. The rearrangement uses TRBV28 and TRBJ2-1, with D perhaps matching TRBD2 (7 bases). Germline values: CDR1 MDHEN, CDR2 SYDVKM. The V end lost 8 bases, the J end lost 1 base, and 12 bases lay between the germline ends. The CDR3 has 14 residues. CDR3 in amino acids: CASSRGGSYNEQFF. The CDR3 DNA reads as TGTGCCAGCTCCAGGGGAGGGTCCTACAATGAGCAGTTCTTC. Looking up the rest from reference TRBV28 and TRBJ2-1 gives the full variable domain: DVKVTQSSRYLVKRTGEKVFLECVQDMDHENMFWYRQDPGLGLRLIYFSYDVKMKEKGDIPEGYSVSREKKERFSLILESASTNQTSMYLCASSRGGSYNEQFFGPGTRLTVL.

In its sample, this clonotype was seen many times. The gene calls are TRBV28 and TRBJ2-1; 7 bases are a match to TRBD2. This CDR3 is built from 16 residues. Per germline, CDR1 MDHEN and CDR2 SYDVKM. The V gene end was trimmed by 5 bases and the J gene end by 0 bases; junction bases not matched to a gene: 7. The DNA of the CDR3 is TGTGCCAGCAGTACCCCGTCGGGGGGCTCCTACAATGAGCAGTTCTTC. This sequence encodes CASSTPSGGSYNEQFF.

In this sample, this clonotype turned up many times. The CDR3 DNA sequence: TGCGCCAGCAGTAGGGGATCGGCTGAAGCTTTCTTT. It yields the protein CASSRGSAEAFF. The rearrangement links TRBV10-1 to TRBJ1-1, with D perhaps TRBD1 (5 bases). CDR3 length: 12 residues. Germline V CDR1 and CDR2: WNHNN, SYGVQD (reference sequence). V lost 5 bases, J lost 6 bases, and 10 bases lay in between.

There are many counts of this clonotype. The chain links TRBV7-8 to TRBJ2-1, with no clear D. There are 8 residues in the CDR3. V was cut by 7 bases and J by 10 bases, with 2 bases left in between. The germline V gene encodes CDR1 SGHVS and CDR2 FQNEAQ. The chain's CDR3 is CASTEQFF. The CDR3, as DNA: TGTGCCAGCACCGAGCAGTTCTTC.

V and J are TRBV6-1 and TRBJ2-7, with 7 bases fitting TRBD1. The germline V gene has CDR1 MNHNS and CDR2 SASEGT. The V segment lost 6 bases and the J segment 1 base; nucleotides outside the gene matches: 15. The CDR3 runs 17 residues. The CDR3 DNA is TGTGCCAGCAGGGCCTTACGTTTGAGGGACAGTTCCTACGAGCAGTACTTC. This sequence encodes CASRALRLRDSSYEQYF.

The chain combines TRBV30 with TRBJ1-6; D might be TRBD1 (6 bases). Germline V CDR1 and CDR2: GTSNPN, SVGIG (reference sequence). This CDR3 is 13 amino acids long. The V gene lost 4 bases and the J gene lost 5 bases, with 9 bases spanning the gap. The CDR3 region has the DNA TGTGCCTGGATGACAGGAAATAATTCACCCCTCCACTTT. Translated: CAWMTGNNSPLHF.

The chain employs TRBV12-3 or TRBV12-4 and TRBJ2-3, with D possibly TRBD2 on 6 matching bases. Trimming pared 1 base from V and 0 bases from J, leaving 11 bases between. The CDR3 is made up of 16 amino acids. This chain's CDR3 is CASSLGGRLSTDTQYF. The CDR3 coding sequence is TGTGCCAGCAGTTTAGGGGGGAGGCTGAGCACAGATACGCAGTATTTT.

This clonotype was seen at least ten times. V and J are TRBV6-1 and TRBJ2-7; TRBD2 matches at 10 bases. In germline, CDR1 is MNHNS, CDR2 SASEGT. V gave up 0 bases and J gave up 4 bases; unmatched junction bases: 9. The CDR3 spans 17 residues. This chain's CDR3 is CASSEADASGRGYEQYF. The DNA for the CDR3 is TGTGCCAGCAGTGAAGCGGACGCTAGCGGGAGAGGATACGAGCAGTACTTC.

The sample holds many counts of this clonotype. The chain combines TRBV5-1 with TRBJ2-7; 10 bases agree with TRBD1. The CDR3 runs 13 residues. CDR1 is SGHRS, CDR2 YFSETQ, per germline. V gave up 4 bases and J gave up 4 bases; unmatched junction bases: 2. CDR3 DNA sequence: TGCGCCAGCAGCAGGGACAGGGGATACGAGCAGTACTTC. Amino acids: CASSRDRGYEQYF.

Ten or more counts support this clonotype. This sequence joins TRBV20-1 and TRBJ1-5; D uncertain. V was cut by 0 bases and J by 9 bases, with 18 bases left in between. The CDR3 sequence is 15 residues long. Germline CDR1 DFQATT, CDR2 SNEGSKA (reference sequence). The CDR3 here is CSARDPIALLGPQHF. The CDR3 region has the DNA TGCAGTGCTAGAGACCCGATCGCCCTTCTGGGGCCCCAGCATTTT.

This clonotype was detected many times. This chain joins TRBV6-1 and TRBJ1-2; D is perhaps TRBD1 (6 bases). Trimming took 5 bases from V and 8 from J, leaving 12 bases between them. CDR3 length: 12 amino acids. Germline V gives CDR1 MNHNS, CDR2 SASEGT. The CDR3 reads CASSQGLGGYTF. DNA of the CDR3: TGTGCCAGCAGTCAGGGGCTCGGAGGCTACACCTTC.

In this sample, this clonotype turned up many times. V is TRBV2 and J is TRBJ2-1; D gene ambiguous. The V gene lost 4 bases and the J gene lost 4 bases, with 5 bases spanning the gap. This CDR3 is built from 12 residues. From germline, CDR1 is SNHLY and CDR2 FYNNEI. CDR3 bases: TGTGCCAGCAGTGCTAGATACAATGAGCAGTTCTTC. It is translated as CASSARYNEQFF.

At least ten counts were recorded for this clonotype. This chain connects TRBV2 to TRBJ2-1; D gene uncertain. The CDR3 is made up of 11 amino acids. The V gene lost 5 bases and the J gene lost 9 bases, with 8 bases spanning the gap. Germline CDR1 SNHLY, CDR2 FYNNEI. The CDR3 is CASSSGFEQFF. The CDR3 DNA reads as TGTGCCAGCAGTTCCGGTTTTGAGCAGTTCTTC.

The CDR3 nucleotides are TGTGCCAGCAGCTTAGTACAGAGATTACACCAAGATACGCAGTATTTT. This translates into CASSLVQRLHQDTQYF. V and J are TRBV7-9 and TRBJ2-3; D remains ambiguous. Germline CDR1 reads SEHNR; CDR2 reads FQNEAQ (reference sequence). The CDR3 runs 16 residues. The ends were cut back, 1 base at V and 5 bases at J, with 16 bases in the middle.

The rearrangement joins TRBV11-2 to TRBJ2-2, with TRBD2 matching over 13 bases. Per germline, CDR1 SGHAT and CDR2 FQNNGV. V shed 5 bases and J 4 bases; nucleotides not matched to a gene: 13. The CDR3 has 19 residues. The CDR3 reads CASSLRLAGGSYFTGELFF. CDR3 nucleotide sequence: TGTGCCAGCAGCCTGAGACTAGCGGGAGGTAGTTATTTCACCGGGGAGCTGTTTTTT.

This clonotype was picked up many times. CDR3 in amino acids: CASSELRTVSYEQYF. CDR3 DNA: TGTGCCAGCAGTGAACTTCGGACGGTCTCATACGAGCAGTACTTC. The chain joins TRBV6-1 to TRBJ2-7; no reliable D call. The CDR3 loop spans 15 amino acids. CDR1 MNHNS and CDR2 SASEGT come from the germline V gene. Trimming left V 2 bases short and J 4 bases short, with 15 bases between.

The CDR3 sequence is CASRTQGADGYTF. The CDR3 DNA follows: TGTGCCAGTCGAACTCAGGGGGCGGATGGCTACACCTTC. The genes are TRBV2 and TRBJ1-2, with 8 nucleotides matching TRBD1. CDR1 is SNHLY and CDR2 is FYNNEI in the germline V gene. V lost 9 bases and J lost 6; bases outside the gene matches: 9. The CDR3 spans 13 residues.